Listed here are 14 T cell receptor beta chains from one sample, sequenced in a study of blood T cell repertoires in COVID-19. Sequencing was performed with immunoSEQ multiplex PCR; in TCRdb, only in-frame clones are kept and a portion is missing. The data show approximately 200,000 clones, about four fifths seen once. The sequenced sample consisted of peripheral blood. The receptors come from a woman older than 75 with acute or convalescent COVID-19.

This rearrangement joins TRBV7-9 to TRBJ2-7; 12 bases match TRBD2. V was clipped by 4 bases and J by 2 bases; unmatched bases: 6. Germline V gene lookup returns CDR1 SEHNR and CDR2 FQNEAQ (reference sequence). The CDR3 is made up of 16 amino acids. The CDR3 sequence: CASSSISSGRAYEQYF. The CDR3, as DNA: TGTGCCAGCAGCTCGATATCTAGCGGGAGGGCCTACGAGCAGTACTTC.

Written as DNA, the CDR3 is TGTGCCAGCAGCCGGGGAGGACAGGGCAGAAGTAATTCACCCCTCCACTTT. This sequence encodes CASSRGGQGRSNSPLHF. The V call is TRBV7-2, the J call TRBJ1-6; 8 nucleotides align to TRBD1. This CDR3 has 17 amino acids. Looked up from germline, CDR1 is SGHTA and CDR2 is FQGNSA. Trimming removed 5 bases from V and 6 bases from J; junction bases left unmatched: 12.

The V call is TRBV12-2, the J call TRBJ2-4; TRBD2 is the table's D call and was not checked against the DNA. TRBV12-2 counts as a pseudogene. The CDR3 consists of 16 residues. For the CDR3, the DNA is TGTGCAAGTCGCTCGGGCGGGCCTGGCACCAAAAACATTCAGTACTTC. It encodes CASRSGGPGTKNIQYF.

The chain carries TRBV27 and TRBJ2-1, with 10 bases identical to TRBD2. The CDR3 spans 15 residues. Trimming at V came to 7 bases and at J to 0 bases, leaving 3 bases not matched to a gene. Per germline, CDR1 MNHEY and CDR2 SMNVEV (reference sequence). The CDR3 bases are TGTGCCAGCAATCCTAGCGGGAGCTCCTACAATGAGCAGTTCTTC. Residues: CASNPSGSSYNEQFF.

The CDR3 region has the DNA TGTGCCAGCAGTTACGGCGGTCACGAGCAGTACTTC. Protein sequence: CASSYGGHEQYF. The chain has TRBV6-5 and TRBJ2-7, with no clear D. The CDR3 totals 12 residues. Germline V gene data show CDR1 as MNHEY and CDR2 as SVGAGI. Trimming cost V 2 bases and J 5 bases, with 7 bases left between them.

This chain's CDR3 is CASSPRAGLLNEQFF. The DNA of the CDR3 is TGTGCCAGCAGCCCAAGAGCGGGACTTTTAAATGAGCAGTTCTTC. The chain links TRBV7-3 to TRBJ2-1; 7 bases match TRBD2. The CDR3 consists of 15 residues. V trimming: 5 bases; J trimming: 7 bases; junction bases outside the gene matches: 11. Per the germline V gene, CDR1 is SGHTA and CDR2 is FQGTGA.

The chain recombines TRBV29-1 with TRBJ1-2, with D possibly TRBD1 on 5 matching bases. The CDR3 consists of 13 residues. Germline loops: CDR1 SQVTM, CDR2 ANQGSEA. V lost 7 bases and J 4 bases, leaving 16 bases between the germline ends. CDR3 DNA: TGCAGCGCCTTGGGGCCAGAAGGCTATGGCTACACCTTC. Translating it yields CSALGPEGYGYTF. The variable domain in full, with the rest retrieved from reference TRBV29-1 and TRBJ1-2, is SAVISQKPSRDICQRGTSLTIQCQVDSQVTMMFWYRQQPGQSLTLIATANQGSEATYESGFVIDKFPISRPNLTFSTLTVSNMSPEDSSIYLCSALGPEGYGYTFGSGTRLTVV.

The chain combines TRBV30 with TRBJ1-1; the D gene is possibly TRBD1 (5 bases). This CDR3 contains 13 residues. Deletions cut 4 bases from V and 4 bases from J, with 13 bases between. CDR1 is GTSNPN and CDR2 is SVGIG in the germline V gene (reference sequence). CDR3 bases: TGTGCCTGGAATGGGGCAGGAAGCACTGAAGCTTTCTTT. It encodes CAWNGAGSTEAFF.

The DNA of the CDR3 is TGTGCCATCAGTGCCGGTACAGGGTTAAGGACAGATACGCAGTATTTT. This codes for CAISAGTGLRTDTQYF. The J gene is TRBJ2-3, the V gene TRBV10-3; tentative D call: TRBD1 (6 bases). In germline, CDR1 is ENHRY, CDR2 SYGVKD. The V and J ends lost 4 bases and 3 bases respectively, with 17 bases between them. CDR3 length: 16 residues.

The V gene is TRBV6-5, the J gene TRBJ1-4, with TRBD1 identical over 8 bases. This CDR3 is built from 15 residues. The V gene end was trimmed by 6 bases and the J gene end by 2 bases; junction bases not matched to a gene: 5. CDR1 and CDR2 from the germline V gene are MNHEY and SVGAGI. This CDR3 is CASRPRQGTNEKLFF. The CDR3 DNA reads as TGTGCCAGCAGACCTCGACAGGGGACTAATGAAAAACTGTTTTTT.

This rearrangement joins TRBV4-3 to TRBJ1-2; a weak D match, TRBD1 (6 bases). V lost 0 bases to trimming and J lost 5 bases, with 16 bases between them. Germline V gene sequence: CDR1 LGHNA, CDR2 YSLEER. The CDR3 sequence is 16 residues long. The CDR3, as DNA: TGCGCCAGCAGCCAAGATAGACAGGCCGCCCGTTATGGCTACACCTTC. The encoded protein is CASSQDRQAARYGYTF.

The chain combines TRBV28 with TRBJ1-5; no definite D call. Trimming cost V 6 bases and J 4 bases, with 16 bases left between them. The CDR3 has 15 amino acids. Per the germline V gene, CDR1 is MDHEN and CDR2 is SYDVKM. This CDR3 is CASSPTSGGNQPQHF. The CDR3 DNA is TGTGCCAGCAGCCCGACGTCAGGAGGTAATCAGCCCCAGCATTTT.

The CDR3 nucleotides read TGTGCCAGCAGCTCCGATCGTCCGGGACAATGGAACACTGAAGCTTTCTTT. Protein: CASSSDRPGQWNTEAFF. This rearrangement joins TRBV5-8 to TRBJ1-1; TRBD1 might be the D (6 bases). The V gene's germline CDR1 is SGHTS and CDR2 YDEGEE. The CDR3 is 17 amino acids. V was pared by 3 bases and J by 1 base, with 19 bases between.

J is TRBJ2-7 and V is TRBV5-4; 11 bases line up with TRBD1. The CDR3 covers 16 residues. Per the germline V gene, CDR1 is SGHNT and CDR2 is YYREEE (reference sequence). The V segment lost 0 bases and the J segment 7 bases; nucleotides outside the gene matches: 9. The CDR3, as DNA: TGTGCCAGCAGCTTGGGAGGGACAGGGGGTACGGGGGAGCAGTACTTC. It yields the protein CASSLGGTGGTGEQYF.